These T cell receptor beta chains were read from a single sample in a study of blood T cell repertoires in COVID-19. Produced via immunoSEQ multiplex PCR; TCRdb's table is partial and in-frame only. The sample has about 350,000 clones, 80% to 90% seen once. The sample consisted of peripheral blood. Every receptor here comes from a young man with COVID-19, enrolled during active disease. The CDR3 runs from the conserved cysteine through the conserved F or W. A D gene is named only where the DNA matches it firmly. Expanded clones get a size class; other rows say once, few or many, or leave the size out.

>TRBJ1-2|TRBD1|-|16|TRBV5-6
TGTGCCAGCCGACGGGACAGGGGCCAACCCGGGTATGGCTACACCTTC
CASRRDRGQPGYGYTF
>TRBJ1-2|-|-|15|TRBV5-1
TGCGCCAGCAGCTTGGAGGGGGAGACTAACTATGGCTACACCTTC
CASSLEGETNYGYTF
>TRBJ2-7|-|-|11|TRBV20-1
TGCAGTGCTAGACCAGGGTACGAGCAGTACTTC
CSARPGYEQYF
>TRBJ2-7|TRBD2|-|16|TRBV6-2/TRBV6-3
TGTGCCAGCAGCCCCGCGTTAGCGGGAGACCCCTACGAGCAGTACTTC
CASSPALAGDPYEQYF
>TRBJ1-4|TRBD1|once|12|TRBV27
TGTGCCAGCGGGTACAGGGGAGAAAAACTGTTTTTT
CASGYRGEKLFF
>TRBJ2-3|TRBD1|few|20|TRBV6-6
TGTGCCAGCAGCAATCCGGGACAGGGTAAGGCTAGGGGATCTCGAGATACGCAGTATTTT
CASSNPGQGKARGSRDTQYF
>TRBJ2-2|-|-|14|TRBV27
TGTGCCAGCAGCGCGGGGTGGGACACCGGGGAGCTGTTTTTT
CASSAGWDTGELFF
>TRBJ2-5|TRBD1|-|12|TRBV29-1
TGCAGCGTTGTCCGGGACAGGGAGACCCAGTACTTC
CSVVRDRETQYF
>TRBJ2-7|-|-|14|TRBV2
TGTGCCAGCAGTGAAGAGCTAGATCTATACGAGCAGTACTTC
CASSEELDLYEQYF
>TRBJ2-7|TRBD1|-|15|TRBV7-2
TGTGCCAGCAGCTTAGCAGGGGGCCACGCCTACGAGCAGTACTTC
CASSLAGGHAYEQYF
>TRBJ2-2|TRBD1|-|18|TRBV11-2
TGTGCCAGCAGCTTAACCCCGGGCGGACAGGGGGCGGCCGGGGAGCTGTTTTTT
CASSLTPGGQGAAGELFF
>TRBJ2-1|-|once|14|TRBV24-1
TGTGCCACCAGGTCCGGGGGTATCGTCAATGAGCAGTTCTTC
CATRSGGIVNEQFF
>TRBJ1-1|-|-|14|TRBV27
TGTGCCAGCAGTCACCGTTCAGGGTCCGATGAAGCTTTCTTT
CASSHRSGSDEAFF
>TRBJ2-3|TRBD2|-|17|TRBV7-2
TGTGCCAGCAGCTACCGGACTAGCGGGTTTTTCACAGATACGCAGTATTTT
CASSYRTSGFFTDTQYF
>TRBJ2-5|-|-|14|TRBV5-6
TGTGCCAGCAGCTTTGGGGAGGCCGGGGAGACCCAGTACTTC
CASSFGEAGETQYF
>TRBJ1-2|-|once|13|TRBV7-2
TGTGCCAGCACCTCCCTCGGAGGAGGGGGCTACACCTTC
CASTSLGGGGYTF
>TRBJ1-2|TRBD1|once|15|TRBV7-2
TGTGCCAGCAGACACCGGGACAGAGAACGTTATGGCTACACCTTC
CASRHRDRERYGYTF
>TRBJ1-1|TRBD1|once|14|TRBV5-6
TGTGCCAGCAGCTGGGACAGGGTAGAAACTGAAGCTTTCTTT
CASSWDRVETEAFF
>TRBJ1-5|-|-|13|TRBV12-3/TRBV12-4
TGTGCCAGCAGTTTCGGGGAAGGTCAGCCCCAGCATTTT
CASSFGEGQPQHF
>TRBJ2-3|-|-|16|TRBV25-1
TGTGCCAGCAGTGAGGCCCTAGCGACCCCAGGAGATACGCAGTATTTT
CASSEALATPGDTQYF
>TRBJ1-6|TRBD1|-|15|TRBV19
TGTGCCAGTAGTACCGGGACAGGGGTCAGTTCACCCCTCCACTTT
CASSTGTGVSSPLHF
>TRBJ1-1|TRBD1|-|18|TRBV7-9
TGTGCCAGCAGCTTAGGTTCAGGGGGGCGATCAGCGAACACTGAAGCTTTCTTT
CASSLGSGGRSANTEAFF
>TRBJ1-2|TRBD1|-|15|TRBV3-1/TRBV3-2
TGTGCCAGCAGCCAAGACCGCCGGGACAGGGGGGGCTACACCTTC
CASSQDRRDRGGYTF
>TRBJ1-5|-|-|17|TRBV7-9
TGTGCCAGCAGCTTAGGTCGGGGGGCCTATAGCAATCAGCCCCAGCATTTT
CASSLGRGAYSNQPQHF
>TRBJ2-7|-|-|14|TRBV19
TGTGCCAGTAGTATAGATCTGGAGAGCGACGAGCAGTACTTC
CASSIDLESDEQYF
>TRBJ2-6|TRBD1|-|17|TRBV27
TGTGCCAGCAGTTCCGGACAGGGGGCGGCGGGGGCCAACGTCCTGACTTTC
CASSSGQGAAGANVLTF
>TRBJ2-7|-|once|12|TRBV7-2
TGTGCCAGCAGCTTAGCGTCCGGGAGGCAGTACTTC
CASSLASGRQYF
>TRBJ1-1|-|-|13|TRBV5-6
TGTGCCAGCAGCTTGACAGTCAACACTGAAGCTTTCTTT
CASSLTVNTEAFF
>TRBJ2-1|TRBD1|-|11|TRBV28
TGTGCCAGCAGTTTGACAGGGGTAAAGTTCTTC
CASSLTGVKFF
>TRBJ2-2|-|-|14|TRBV5-5
TGTGCCAGCAGCTCAGGAACGAACACCGGGGAGCTGTTTTTT
CASSSGTNTGELFF
>TRBJ1-3|-|-|12|TRBV9
TGTGCCAGCAGTCCCAGAGGAAACACCATATATTTT
CASSPRGNTIYF
>TRBJ2-7|TRBD1|-|12|TRBV6-5
TGTGCCAGCCGGGACAGGTACTACGAGCAGTACTTC
CASRDRYYEQYF
>TRBJ1-5|-|-|17|TRBV2
TGTGCCAGCACCCCAGATATTGGGGGGGCTAGCAATCAGCCCCAGCATTTT
CASTPDIGGASNQPQHF
>TRBJ2-3|TRBD2|-|15|TRBV27
TGTGCCAGCAGTTTAGCGGGAGAAGGGACAGATACGCAGTATTTT
CASSLAGEGTDTQYF
>TRBJ1-5|TRBD1|-|14|TRBV5-1
TGCGCCAGCAGCGCGACAGGGTTGGCTCAGCCCCAGCATTTT
CASSATGLAQPQHF
>TRBJ1-6|-|once|18|TRBV5-4
TGTGCCAGCAGCTTGGCGGAGGGGCTGTACTCCTATAATTCACCCCTCCACTTT
CASSLAEGLYSYNSPLHF
>TRBJ2-3|-|-|15|TRBV3-1/TRBV3-2
TGTGCCAGCAGCCCCTCATCTGGGGGGGCAGGTACGCAGTATTTT
CASSPSSGGAGTQYF
>TRBJ1-6|-|-|17|TRBV11-2
TGTGCCAGCAGTGAGGGGCGCGGGGGGCGCCTTCATTCACCCCTCCACTTT
CASSEGRGGRLHSPLHF
>TRBJ1-5|-|-|15|TRBV7-2
TGTGCCAGCAGCTTAGACGGTTTTAGCAATCAGCCCCAGCATTTT
CASSLDGFSNQPQHF
>TRBJ1-1|TRBD1|-|14|TRBV9
TGTGCCAGCAGCTCACGACAGGGGAGCACTGAAGCTTTCTTT
CASSSRQGSTEAFF
>TRBJ1-2|TRBD1|-|17|TRBV27
TGTGCCAGCAGTTTAGGAGGGGGCCCCCTCTTTAACTATGGCTACACCTTC
CASSLGGGPLFNYGYTF
>TRBJ2-7|TRBD2|-|17|TRBV5-1
TGCGCCAGCAGCTTGGGACTAGCGGGGGGCCCTCCTTACGAGCAGTACTTC
CASSLGLAGGPPYEQYF
>TRBJ2-7|TRBD2|-|15|TRBV19
TGTGCCAGTAGCAGACTAGCGGGGGGTCCCTACGAGCAGTACTTC
CASSRLAGGPYEQYF
>TRBJ1-1|TRBD1|-|18|TRBV27
TGTGCCAGCAGTTTATTTGCCCTGGACAGGGAAGGTAGCACTGAAGCTTTCTTT
CASSLFALDREGSTEAFF
>TRBJ1-4|-|-|15|TRBV9
TGTGCCAGCAGCGTAGCCGTCGGGAAGAATGAAAAACTGTTTTTT
CASSVAVGKNEKLFF
>TRBJ2-5|-|-|13|TRBV2
TGTGCCAGCAGCCAGGGGATCAGGGAGACCCAGTACTTC
CASSQGIRETQYF
>TRBJ2-5|-|-|14|TRBV27
TGTGCCAGCAGTAAACAGGGCCCTTTGGTGGACCAGTACTTC
CASSKQGPLVDQYF
>TRBJ2-2|TRBD1|-|18|TRBV5-1
TGCGCCAGCAGCTTTCTCCCGGGACAGGGGCCACCCACCGGGGAGCTGTTTTTT
CASSFLPGQGPPTGELFF
>TRBJ1-2|TRBD1|-|15|TRBV7-9
TGTGCCAGCAGCACAGGGACAGGTTGGGTAGATGGCTACACCTTC
CASSTGTGWVDGYTF
>TRBJ2-5|TRBD2|-|17|TRBV3-1/TRBV3-2
TGTGCCAGCAGCCAAACCCAAACTGGAGCGGGAGTGGAGACCCAGTACTTC
CASSQTQTGAGVETQYF
>TRBJ2-7|-|-|15|TRBV5-6
TGTGCCAGCAGCTTAGGAGGAGCGGGCGTGGACGAGCAGTACTTC
CASSLGGAGVDEQYF
>TRBJ2-7|TRBD2|-|16|TRBV7-2
TGTGCCAGCAGCCCCTTTAGGACTAGCGGGAGAGAGGGGCAGTACTTC
CASSPFRTSGREGQYF
>TRBJ2-2|TRBD1|-|16|TRBV5-4
TGTGCCAGCAGCACCCTGACAGGGGGCTTGCCCGGGGAGCTGTTTTTT
CASSTLTGGLPGELFF
>TRBJ1-5|TRBD1|-|15|TRBV6-5
TGTGCCAGCAGTTACCGGGACAGGGGAAATCAGCCCCAGCATTTT
CASSYRDRGNQPQHF
>TRBJ1-2|-|once|15|TRBV7-8
TGTGCCAGCAGCGCGGGGGGACGGTCTAACTATGGCTACACCTTC
CASSAGGRSNYGYTF